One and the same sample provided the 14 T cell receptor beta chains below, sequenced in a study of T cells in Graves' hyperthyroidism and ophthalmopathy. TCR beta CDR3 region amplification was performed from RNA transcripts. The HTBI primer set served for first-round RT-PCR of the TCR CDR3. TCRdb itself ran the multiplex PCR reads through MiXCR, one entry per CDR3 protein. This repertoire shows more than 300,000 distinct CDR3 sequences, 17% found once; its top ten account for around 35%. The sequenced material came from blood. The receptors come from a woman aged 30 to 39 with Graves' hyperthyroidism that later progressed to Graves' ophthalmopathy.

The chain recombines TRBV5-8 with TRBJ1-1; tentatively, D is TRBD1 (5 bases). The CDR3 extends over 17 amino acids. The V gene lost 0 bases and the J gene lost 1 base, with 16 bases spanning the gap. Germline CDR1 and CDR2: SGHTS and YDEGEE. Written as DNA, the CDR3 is TGTGCCAGCAGCTTGGCTTCAATGGGGCAGAGGAACACTGAAGCTTTCTTT. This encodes CASSLASMGQRNTEAFF.

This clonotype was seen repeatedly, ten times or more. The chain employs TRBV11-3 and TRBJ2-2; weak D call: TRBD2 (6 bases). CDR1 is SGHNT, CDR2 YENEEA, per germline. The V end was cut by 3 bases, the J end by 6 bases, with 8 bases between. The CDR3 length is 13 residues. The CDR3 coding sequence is TGTGCCAGCAGCTTCCGGGGGTCCGGGGAGCTGTTTTTT. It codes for CASSFRGSGELFF.

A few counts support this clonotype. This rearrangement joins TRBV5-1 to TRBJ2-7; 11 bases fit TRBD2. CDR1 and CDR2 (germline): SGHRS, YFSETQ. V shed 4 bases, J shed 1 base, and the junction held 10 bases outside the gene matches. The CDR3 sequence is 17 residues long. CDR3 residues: CASSIDTSGSLSYEQYF. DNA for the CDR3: TGCGCCAGCAGCATAGATACTAGCGGGAGTCTTTCCTACGAGCAGTACTTC.

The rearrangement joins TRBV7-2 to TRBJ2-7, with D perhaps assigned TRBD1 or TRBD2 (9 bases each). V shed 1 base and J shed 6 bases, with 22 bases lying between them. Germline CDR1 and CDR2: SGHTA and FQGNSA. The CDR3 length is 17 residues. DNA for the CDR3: TGTGCCAGCAGCTTAGTGGCTAGCGGGACAGGGAGGGGCGAGCAGTACTTC. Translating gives CASSLVASGTGRGEQYF.

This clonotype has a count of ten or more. The CDR3 bases are TGTGCCAGCAGTTATAGAAGGTCGAATTCCTACGAGCAGTACTTC. Its protein is CASSYRRSNSYEQYF. The V and J genes are TRBV6-9 and TRBJ2-7; D gene unclear. Germline V gene sequence: CDR1 MNHGY, CDR2 SVAAGI. V dropped 2 bases and J dropped 1 base, with 12 bases sitting between them. The CDR3 runs 15 residues.

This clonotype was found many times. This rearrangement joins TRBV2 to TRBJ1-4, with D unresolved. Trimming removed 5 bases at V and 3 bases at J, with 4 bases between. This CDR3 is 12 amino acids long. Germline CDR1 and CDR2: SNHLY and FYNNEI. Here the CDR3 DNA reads TGTGCCAGCAGTCTCCCTAATGAAAAACTGTTTTTT. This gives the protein CASSLPNEKLFF.

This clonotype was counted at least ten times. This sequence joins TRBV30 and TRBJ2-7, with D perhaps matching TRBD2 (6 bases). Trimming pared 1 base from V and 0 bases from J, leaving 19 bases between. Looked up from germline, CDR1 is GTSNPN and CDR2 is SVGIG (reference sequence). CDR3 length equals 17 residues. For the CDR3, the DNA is TGTGCCTGGAGTGACTTCGGCCTTGGGGGGACCTCCTACGAGCAGTACTTC. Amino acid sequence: CAWSDFGLGGTSYEQYF.

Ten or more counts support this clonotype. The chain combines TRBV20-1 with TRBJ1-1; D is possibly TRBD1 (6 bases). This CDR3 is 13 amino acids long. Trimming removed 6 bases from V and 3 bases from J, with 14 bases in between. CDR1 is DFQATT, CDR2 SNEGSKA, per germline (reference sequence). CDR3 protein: CSAAGVVYTEAFF. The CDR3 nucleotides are TGCAGTGCCGCAGGGGTGGTTTACACTGAAGCTTTCTTT.

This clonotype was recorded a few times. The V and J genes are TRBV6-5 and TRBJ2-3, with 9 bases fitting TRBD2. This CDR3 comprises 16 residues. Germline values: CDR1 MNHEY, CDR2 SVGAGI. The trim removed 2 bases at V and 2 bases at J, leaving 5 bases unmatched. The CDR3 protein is CASSYEPSGITDTQYF. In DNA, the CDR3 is TGTGCCAGCAGTTACGAACCTAGCGGGATCACAGATACGCAGTATTTT.

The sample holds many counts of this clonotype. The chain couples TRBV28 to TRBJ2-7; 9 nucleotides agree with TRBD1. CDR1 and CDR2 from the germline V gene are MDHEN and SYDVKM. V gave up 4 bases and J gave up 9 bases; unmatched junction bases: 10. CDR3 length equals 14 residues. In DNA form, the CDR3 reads TGTGCCAGCAGTTATGGGACAGGGTCACCCGGGCAGTACTTC. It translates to CASSYGTGSPGQYF. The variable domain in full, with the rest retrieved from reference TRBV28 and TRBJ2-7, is DVKVTQSSRYLVKRTGEKVFLECVQDMDHENMFWYRQDPGLGLRLIYFSYDVKMKEKGDIPEGYSVSREKKERFSLILESASTNQTSMYLCASSYGTGSPGQYFGPGTRLTVT.

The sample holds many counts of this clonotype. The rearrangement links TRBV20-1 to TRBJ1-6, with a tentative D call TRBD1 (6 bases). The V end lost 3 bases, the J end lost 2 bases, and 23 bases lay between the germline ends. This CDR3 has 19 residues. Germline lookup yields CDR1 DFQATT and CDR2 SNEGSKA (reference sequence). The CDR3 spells CSASRVGTPGAAYNSPLHF. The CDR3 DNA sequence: TGCAGTGCTAGTAGGGTCGGGACACCAGGGGCCGCCTATAATTCACCCCTCCACTTT.

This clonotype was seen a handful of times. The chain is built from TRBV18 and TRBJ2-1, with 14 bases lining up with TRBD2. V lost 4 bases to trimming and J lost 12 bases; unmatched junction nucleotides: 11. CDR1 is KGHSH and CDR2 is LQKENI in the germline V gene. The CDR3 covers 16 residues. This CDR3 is CASSLTSGRAREGQFF. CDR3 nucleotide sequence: TGTGCCAGCTCACTGACTAGCGGGAGGGCCCGCGAGGGGCAGTTCTTC.

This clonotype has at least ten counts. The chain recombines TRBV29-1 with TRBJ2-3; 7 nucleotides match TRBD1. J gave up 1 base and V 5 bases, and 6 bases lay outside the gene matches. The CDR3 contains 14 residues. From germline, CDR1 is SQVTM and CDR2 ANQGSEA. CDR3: CSVRQGVRTDTQYF. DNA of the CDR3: TGCAGCGTTAGACAGGGTGTACGCACAGATACGCAGTATTTT.

The CDR3 DNA sequence: TGCAGTGCTAGCTTCGGGTACCAAGAGACCCAGTACTTC. It is translated as CSASFGYQETQYF. V gene TRBV20-1 combines with J gene TRBJ2-5; D remains ambiguous. V lost 3 bases and J 0 bases, leaving 8 bases between the germline ends. The CDR3 is made up of 13 amino acids. Germline V gene sequence: CDR1 DFQATT, CDR2 SNEGSKA (reference sequence).